The subject of this entry is one T cell receptor (beta chain). Its antigen is currently unknown. A v3.0 immunoSEQ assay was performed at survey level. Libraries were prepared by immunoSEQ multiplex PCR; TCRdb keeps only in-frame clonotypes and omits some of them. The table shows more than 20,000 clones, with 70% to 85% occurring only once. These data belong to a study of long-term antiretroviral therapy in people with HIV. Study as a whole: Earliest sampling preceded the 2015 immediate-ART recommendation by about a decade. Study findings and constraints: Diversity remained lower than transplant donor controls, even though it increased after ART. Possibly under older ART regimens, blood was drawn between the mid-2000s and the late 2010s.

This CDR3 is 12 amino acids long. Germline assignment: CDR1 MNHEY and CDR2 SMNVEV (reference sequence). J was trimmed by 4 bases and V by 6 bases; bases with no gene match: 2. This TCR came from a man younger than 35 with HIV. This chain connects TRBV27 to TRBJ1-2; 7 bases map to TRBD1. This specimen was unsorted PBMCs, taken 0.5 years after starting antiretroviral therapy. The CDR3 is CASRGQFYGYTF. The CDR3 region has the DNA TGTGCCAGCAGGGGACAGTTCTATGGCTACACCTTC.